These T cell receptor beta chains were read from a single sample in a study of blood T cell repertoires in COVID-19. TCRdb's copy holds only in-frame clones and misses some; the assay was immunoSEQ multiplex PCR. Seen here are 380,000 or so clones, 89% observed once, and the top ten hold 0.95% to 1.5%. The sample consisted of peripheral blood. The receptors derive from a man in his forties with acute or convalescent COVID-19. CDR3s include the opening cysteine and the closing phenylalanine or tryptophan. A D gene is named only where the DNA matches it firmly. A clone size is listed for some rows: how often the clone was seen (once, few, many), or a class if it is expanded.

length: 13; V: TRBV27; J: TRBJ1-4; size: NA; D: NA; CDR3: CASSFIGGEKLFF; DNA: TGTGCCAGCAGTTTCATAGGGGGTGAAAAACTGTTTTTT
length: 14; V: TRBV7-2; J: TRBJ1-1; size: NA; D: NA; CDR3: CASSLDRSATEAFF; DNA: TGTGCCAGCAGCCTAGACAGGAGTGCCACTGAAGCTTTCTTT
length: 16; V: TRBV10-3; J: TRBJ2-3; size: NA; D: TRBD2; CDR3: CAISEGVAGGPDTQYF; DNA: TGTGCCATCAGTGAGGGAGTAGCGGGGGGGCCAGATACGCAGTATTTT
length: 13; V: TRBV29-1; J: TRBJ2-2; size: NA; D: TRBD2; CDR3: CSVSGRATGELFF; DNA: TGCAGCGTTAGCGGGAGGGCCACCGGGGAGCTGTTTTTT
length: 14; V: TRBV7-2; J: TRBJ2-1; size: NA; D: TRBD1; CDR3: CASSLRQGYNEQFF; DNA: TGTGCCAGCAGCCTGAGACAGGGCTACAATGAGCAGTTCTTC
length: 16; V: TRBV6-5; J: TRBJ1-4; size: NA; D: NA; CDR3: CASSSATGEGSEKLFF; DNA: TGTGCCAGCAGTTCCGCGACAGGCGAGGGGAGTGAAAAACTGTTTTTT
length: 17; V: TRBV19; J: TRBJ2-5; size: NA; D: TRBD1; CDR3: CASSIAGGTGGGETQYF; DNA: TGTGCCAGTAGTATAGCCGGCGGGACAGGGGGCGGAGAGACCCAGTACTTC
length: 12; V: TRBV2; J: TRBJ1-2; size: NA; D: TRBD1; CDR3: CASSVTGDGYTF; DNA: TGTGCCAGCAGTGTGACAGGGGACGGCTACACCTTC
length: 12; V: TRBV5-1; J: TRBJ1-1; size: NA; D: NA; CDR3: CASGDTGTEAFF; DNA: TGCGCCAGCGGTGACACAGGTACTGAAGCTTTCTTT
length: 12; V: TRBV30; J: TRBJ1-4; size: once; D: NA; CDR3: CAWSVSQGKLFF; DNA: TGTGCCTGGAGTGTAAGCCAGGGAAAACTGTTTTTT
length: 12; V: TRBV15; J: TRBJ1-2; size: NA; D: TRBD1; CDR3: CATSSSGGGYTF; DNA: TGTGCCACCAGCTCGTCAGGGGGCGGCTACACCTTC
length: 12; V: TRBV28; J: TRBJ1-2; size: NA; D: TRBD1; CDR3: CASSRDRGGYTF; DNA: TGTGCCAGCAGCAGGGACAGGGGTGGCTACACCTTC
length: 11; V: TRBV19; J: TRBJ2-3; size: NA; D: NA; CDR3: CASNYMDTQYF; DNA: TGTGCCAGTAATTATATGGATACGCAGTATTTT
length: 15; V: TRBV19; J: TRBJ1-1; size: NA; D: NA; CDR3: CASSPPRGMNTEAFF; DNA: TGTGCCAGTAGTCCCCCGCGGGGGATGAACACTGAAGCTTTCTTT
length: 14; V: TRBV28; J: TRBJ2-5; size: NA; D: NA; CDR3: CASSLGSRQETQYF; DNA: TGTGCCAGCAGTTTAGGGAGCAGACAAGAGACCCAGTACTTC
length: 13; V: TRBV6-6; J: TRBJ2-1; size: NA; D: NA; CDR3: CASSYREGDEQFF; DNA: TGTGCCAGCAGTTACAGAGAGGGCGATGAGCAGTTCTTC
length: 14; V: TRBV5-1; J: TRBJ1-4; size: NA; D: NA; CDR3: CASSLGDSNEKLFF; DNA: TGCGCCAGCAGCTTAGGGGATTCGAATGAAAAACTGTTTTTT
length: 13; V: TRBV19; J: TRBJ1-2; size: NA; D: NA; CDR3: CATSSPGNYGYTF; DNA: TGTGCCACCTCCTCCCCGGGGAACTATGGCTACACCTTC
length: 15; V: TRBV6-6; J: TRBJ1-1; size: NA; D: TRBD1; CDR3: CASSLQGQENTEAFF; DNA: TGTGCCAGCAGTCTCCAGGGACAGGAGAACACTGAAGCTTTCTTT
length: 15; V: TRBV27; J: TRBJ2-1; size: NA; D: NA; CDR3: CASSSTSGFRNEQFF; DNA: TGTGCCAGCAGTTCAACGAGCGGGTTCAGGAATGAGCAGTTCTTC
length: 15; V: TRBV5-4; J: TRBJ1-1; size: once; D: TRBD1; CDR3: CASSQPQGANTEAFF; DNA: TGTGCCAGCAGCCAACCACAGGGGGCAAACACTGAAGCTTTCTTT
length: 16; V: TRBV19; J: TRBJ2-7; size: NA; D: NA; CDR3: CASSIASTGEVYEQYF; DNA: TGTGCCAGTAGTATAGCTTCGACGGGGGAGGTCTACGAGCAGTACTTC
length: 13; V: TRBV5-1; J: TRBJ1-1; size: NA; D: TRBD1; CDR3: CASRQGSGTEAFF; DNA: TGCGCCAGCCGACAGGGGTCGGGCACTGAAGCTTTCTTT
length: 17; V: TRBV7-2; J: TRBJ1-5; size: NA; D: TRBD1; CDR3: CASSRVAGGYGNQPQHF; DNA: TGTGCCAGCAGCCGGGTGGCAGGGGGCTATGGCAATCAGCCCCAGCATTTT
length: 13; V: TRBV19; J: TRBJ1-5; size: few; D: NA; CDR3: CASSAGANQPQHF; DNA: TGTGCCAGTAGTGCAGGGGCGAATCAGCCCCAGCATTTT
length: 16; V: TRBV19; J: TRBJ2-5; size: few; D: TRBD2; CDR3: CAIWPESGGPKETQYF; DNA: TGTGCCATTTGGCCGGAGAGCGGGGGGCCAAAAGAGACCCAGTACTTC
length: 15; V: TRBV5-1; J: TRBJ2-5; size: NA; D: TRBD2; CDR3: CASSLGGTRQETQYF; DNA: TGCGCCAGCAGCTTGGGTGGGACTAGGCAAGAGACCCAGTACTTC
length: 12; V: TRBV30; J: TRBJ1-6; size: NA; D: NA; CDR3: CAWKTGESPLHF; DNA: TGTGCCTGGAAAACAGGAGAGTCACCCCTCCACTTT
length: 15; V: TRBV11-2; J: TRBJ1-2; size: NA; D: TRBD1; CDR3: CASSPDRGPGWGYTF; DNA: TGTGCCAGCAGTCCAGACAGGGGGCCTGGATGGGGCTACACCTTC
length: 15; V: TRBV27; J: TRBJ2-2; size: NA; D: TRBD1; CDR3: CASSQDRVDTGELFF; DNA: TGTGCCAGCAGCCAAGACAGGGTGGACACCGGGGAGCTGTTTTTT
length: 15; V: TRBV2; J: TRBJ1-2; size: few; D: NA; CDR3: CASSNRASSNYGYTF; DNA: TGTGCCAGCAGTAACAGGGCATCTTCCAACTATGGCTACACCTTC
length: 15; V: TRBV5-1; J: TRBJ1-1; size: NA; D: NA; CDR3: CASSPGGQMNTEAFF; DNA: TGCGCCAGCAGCCCGGGTGGACAGATGAACACTGAAGCTTTCTTT
length: 17; V: TRBV10-3; J: TRBJ1-3; size: NA; D: TRBD1; CDR3: CAISESYRGISGNTIYF; DNA: TGTGCCATCAGTGAGTCTTACAGGGGGATCTCTGGAAACACCATATATTTT
length: 15; V: TRBV4-1; J: TRBJ1-2; size: NA; D: TRBD1; CDR3: CASSQTSTRGRDYTF; DNA: TGCGCCAGCAGCCAAACCAGCACCAGGGGGCGGGACTACACCTTC
length: 14; V: TRBV20-1; J: TRBJ2-3; size: NA; D: TRBD1; CDR3: CSVTDRVGTDTQYF; DNA: TGCAGTGTTACTGACAGGGTAGGCACAGATACGCAGTATTTT
length: 14; V: TRBV5-1; J: TRBJ2-7; size: NA; D: NA; CDR3: CASSLNSPSYEQYF; DNA: TGCGCCAGCAGCTTAAACAGCCCCTCCTACGAGCAGTACTTC
length: 16; V: TRBV6-1; J: TRBJ2-2; size: NA; D: TRBD2; CDR3: CASSERLAANTGELFF; DNA: TGTGCCAGCAGTGAAAGACTAGCGGCGAACACCGGGGAGCTGTTTTTT
length: 18; V: TRBV4-3; J: TRBJ1-5; size: NA; D: TRBD1; CDR3: CASSLATGGLYSNQPQHF; DNA: TGCGCCAGCAGCCTCGCGACAGGGGGGTTATATAGCAATCAGCCCCAGCATTTT
length: 12; V: TRBV3-1/TRBV3-2; J: TRBJ2-1; size: NA; D: NA; CDR3: CASSQVSPEQFF; DNA: TGTGCCAGCAGCCAAGTAAGCCCTGAGCAGTTCTTC
length: 17; V: TRBV27; J: TRBJ2-1; size: few; D: TRBD1; CDR3: CASSSRVGQGRWNEQFF; DNA: TGTGCCAGCAGTTCTAGGGTCGGACAGGGACGGTGGAATGAGCAGTTCTTC
length: 15; V: TRBV4-1; J: TRBJ1-4; size: NA; D: TRBD1; CDR3: CASISIGGRGEKLFF; DNA: TGCGCCAGCATCTCAATAGGGGGCCGGGGTGAAAAACTGTTTTTT